The 20 T cell receptor beta chains in this list originate from one sample, sequenced in a study of blood T cell repertoires in COVID-19. Repertoires were generated with immunoSEQ multiplex PCR, while TCRdb's copy carries only in-frame clones and drops some. In the table there are 250,000 to 350,000 clones, approximately 90% of which are singletons. The sample was peripheral blood. Receptor source: a woman between 25 and 40 years old with COVID-19, enrolled during active disease.

The count of this clone is one. The chain joins TRBV3-1 (or the pseudogene TRBV3-2) to TRBJ1-2; D perhaps matches TRBD1 (6 bases). This CDR3 region has 16 residues. Germline CDR1 LGHDT, CDR2 YNNKEL (reference sequence). V was clipped by 4 bases and J by 6 bases, with 21 bases between them. The chain's CDR3 is CASSLRGPQGLDGYTF. CDR3 DNA sequence: TGTGCCAGCAGCCTTAGGGGACCACAGGGTCTAGATGGCTACACCTTC.

The chain joins TRBV30 to TRBJ1-2, with D perhaps matching TRBD1 (6 bases). V lost 3 bases to trimming and J lost 5 bases, with 16 bases between them. The CDR3 length is 14 residues. Germline values: CDR1 GTSNPN, CDR2 SVGIG (reference sequence). This chain's CDR3 is CAWRTTGTPYGYTF. The CDR3 nucleotides are TGTGCCTGGAGGACAACCGGGACACCATATGGCTACACCTTC. Using reference TRBV30 and TRBJ1-2 for the parts outside the CDR3, the full variable domain is SQTIHQWPATLVQPVGSPLSLECTVEGTSNPNLYWYRQAAGRGLQLLFYSVGIGQISSEVPQNLSASRPQDRQFILSSKKLLLSDSGFYLCAWRTTGTPYGYTFGSGTRLTVV.

This rearrangement joins TRBV5-4 to TRBJ2-5; D gene ambiguous. CDR1 is SGHNT, CDR2 YYREEE, per germline (reference sequence). V dropped 1 base and J dropped 5 bases, with 9 bases sitting between them. This CDR3 is built from 13 residues. In DNA form, the CDR3 reads TGTGCCAGCAGCTTGCTAGGAGCTGAGACCCAGTACTTC. Translated: CASSLLGAETQYF.

Here the CDR3 DNA reads TGTGCCACCAGTGATTTGCGAGCCAGGGATGGGCAAGAGACCCAGTACTTC. Residues: CATSDLRARDGQETQYF. This chain joins TRBV24-1 and TRBJ2-5; D is possibly TRBD1 (5 bases). The CDR3 spans 17 residues. Germline V gene lookup returns CDR1 KGHDR and CDR2 SFDVKD. The germline V and J ends were trimmed by 0 bases and 2 bases, with 15 bases remaining between them.

The rearrangement uses TRBV2 and TRBJ2-5, with unresolved D. Germline V gives CDR1 SNHLY, CDR2 FYNNEI. V gave up 8 bases and J gave up 3 bases, with 10 bases separating them. The CDR3 totals 12 residues. CDR3 sequence reads: CASLSSEETQYF. Here the CDR3 DNA reads TGTGCCAGCTTGTCCAGCGAAGAGACCCAGTACTTC.

V and J are TRBV9 and TRBJ1-1, with TRBD1 as a possible D gene (5 bases). The CDR3 consists of 13 residues. V lost 4 bases, J lost 3 bases, and 10 bases lay in between. Looked up from germline, CDR1 is SGDLS and CDR2 is YYNGEE. The CDR3 nucleotides are TGTGCCAGCAGCAGGACAATTGACACTGAAGCTTTCTTT. Its protein product is CASSRTIDTEAFF.

This clone was seen just once. V gene TRBV6-5 combines with J gene TRBJ1-5; no definite D call. The CDR3 has 14 amino acids. V dropped 8 bases and J dropped 3 bases, with 14 bases sitting between them. Germline V gives CDR1 MNHEY, CDR2 SVGAGI. The CDR3 protein is CASSGSQANQPQHF. The CDR3 DNA sequence: TGTGCCAGCTCTGGGTCCCAGGCCAATCAGCCCCAGCATTTT.

The rearrangement uses TRBV27 and TRBJ2-1; 8 bases are a match to TRBD2. This CDR3 contains 14 residues. Germline CDR1 MNHEY, CDR2 SMNVEV (reference sequence). The V and J ends lost 4 bases and 8 bases, in that order; junction bases with no gene match: 7. The DNA for the CDR3 is TGTGCCAGCAGTTCCCGCTCGGGACTAGATGAGCAGTTCTTC. Amino acids: CASSSRSGLDEQFF.

This chain links TRBV12-3 or TRBV12-4 with TRBJ1-1; the D gene is possibly TRBD1 (5 bases). The V and J ends lost 6 bases and 1 base respectively, with 9 bases between them. This CDR3 comprises 13 residues. CDR3 nucleotides: TGTGCCAGCAGGGAGACAGAGAACACTGAAGCTTTCTTT. It is translated as CASRETENTEAFF.

The rearrangement joins TRBV19 to TRBJ2-5, with 8 bases identical to TRBD1. Germline V gene sequence: CDR1 LNHDA, CDR2 SQIVND (reference sequence). With 1 base clipped from V and 6 bases from J, the junction kept 7 bases outside the gene matches. The CDR3 is made up of 15 amino acids. The CDR3 DNA follows: TGTGCCAGTAGTATAGGGGGAACAGGGGGAAAGACCCAGTACTTC. It codes for CASSIGGTGGKTQYF.

The sample holds one count of this clone. The rearrangement links TRBV3-1 (or the pseudogene TRBV3-2) to TRBJ1-3, with D tentatively TRBD1 (5 bases). V gave up 0 bases and J gave up 1 base, with 10 bases separating them. CDR1 is LGHDT, CDR2 YNNKEL, per germline (reference sequence). This CDR3 has 16 residues. Here the CDR3 DNA reads TGTGCCAGCAGCCAAGATGCGGGGGTATCTGGAAACACCATATATTTT. Protein product: CASSQDAGVSGNTIYF.

The chain is built from TRBV3-1 (or the pseudogene TRBV3-2) and TRBJ2-5; D is possibly TRBD1 (6 bases). Germline V gene sequence: CDR1 LGHDT, CDR2 YNNKEL (reference sequence). Trimming pared 0 bases from V and 4 bases from J, leaving 9 bases between. The CDR3 contains 14 residues. This CDR3 reads CASSQDSGAETQYF. Here the CDR3 DNA reads TGTGCCAGCAGCCAAGACTCAGGGGCAGAGACCCAGTACTTC.

V is TRBV30 and J is TRBJ2-5; a possible D gene is TRBD2 (7 bases). V was trimmed by 3 bases and J by 5 bases, leaving 25 bases between them. The germline CDR1 and CDR2 sequences are GTSNPN and SVGIG (reference sequence). The CDR3 is 17 amino acids. CDR3 loop: CAWSGSEGGYYGETQYF. Written as DNA, the CDR3 is TGTGCCTGGAGCGGCTCAGAGGGGGGGTATTATGGGGAGACCCAGTACTTC.

The V gene is TRBV5-1, the J gene TRBJ2-7, with 11 nucleotides matching TRBD2. The length of the CDR3 is 17 residues. Germline V gene data show CDR1 as SGHRS and CDR2 as YFSETQ. The J segment lost 5 bases and the V segment lost 4 bases, leaving 14 bases of the junction unmatched. CDR3 residues: CASSAKTSGSLGHEQYF. In DNA, the CDR3 is TGCGCCAGCAGCGCGAAAACTAGCGGGAGTCTGGGGCACGAGCAGTACTTC.

This chain links TRBV9 with TRBJ2-5; D might be TRBD1 (5 bases). This CDR3 contains 17 residues. V lost 1 base to trimming and J lost 2 bases, with 18 bases between them. From germline, CDR1 is SGDLS and CDR2 YYNGEE. CDR3 coding DNA: TGTGCCAGCAGCGTATTACCCGGACACTCCGGGCAAGAGACCCAGTACTTC. This gives the protein CASSVLPGHSGQETQYF.

V is TRBV19 and J is TRBJ1-5; 7 nucleotides agree with TRBD1. The CDR3 totals 13 residues. Trimming took 10 bases from V and 6 from J; bases not matched to a gene: 9. Germline V CDR1 and CDR2: LNHDA, SQIVND (reference sequence). The CDR3 DNA sequence: TGTGCCACCACCCGGACAGGCTTTCAGCCCCAGCATTTT. This encodes CATTRTGFQPQHF.

CDR3 loop: CASSQRQGGDEKLFF. CDR3 sequence (DNA): TGTGCCAGCAGCCAGCGTCAGGGGGGTGATGAAAAACTGTTTTTT. The J gene is TRBJ1-4, the V gene TRBV11-2; 7 positions agree with TRBD1. J lost 6 bases, V lost 5 bases, and 9 bases had no gene match. The CDR3 runs to 15 residues. From germline, CDR1 is SGHAT and CDR2 FQNNGV.

Only one count was recorded for this clone. This chain links TRBV24-1 with TRBJ2-5, with TRBD1 matching over 12 bases. Germline CDR1 reads KGHDR; CDR2 reads SFDVKD. This CDR3 spans 15 amino acids. The trim removed 3 bases at V and 5 bases at J, leaving 3 bases unmatched. The CDR3 region has the DNA TGTGCCACCAGTGATGGGACAGGGGGCGTGGAGACCCAGTACTTC. It yields the protein CATSDGTGGVETQYF.

The rearrangement joins TRBV2 to TRBJ1-6; D gene uncertain. The CDR3 runs 15 residues. Per germline, CDR1 SNHLY and CDR2 FYNNEI. V was shortened by 2 bases and J by 12 bases, with 17 bases between the two germline ends. CDR3 amino acids: CASSELEGRLGPLHF. The CDR3 bases are TGTGCCAGCAGTGAACTCGAGGGCAGGTTAGGACCCCTCCACTTT.

This chain connects TRBV27 to TRBJ2-3; the D is unclear. CDR1 and CDR2 (germline): MNHEY, SMNVEV (reference sequence). The V end lost 3 bases, the J end lost 1 base, and 14 bases lay between the germline ends. The CDR3 loop spans 16 amino acids. CDR3 in amino acids: CASSFESAPGTDTQYF. CDR3 DNA sequence: TGTGCCAGCAGTTTTGAGAGCGCCCCAGGCACAGATACGCAGTATTTT.